This record covers a single T cell receptor (beta chain). Its antigen is not known. Donors consisted of healthy bone marrow donors. This CDR3 region has 13 residues. Trimming stripped 6 bases from V and 4 bases from J, with 13 bases between. Germline assignment: CDR1 MNHEY and CDR2 SMNVEV (reference sequence). This sample is drawn from a study of cytomegalovirus exposure and HLA in healthy donors. The overall study: An early release of data contained tens of millions of unique TCRs, which came from HLA-typed donors. Study-level results: Later analysis demonstrated an association between a missense DCLRE1C variant and TCR beta V- and J-gene trimming. Analyses of presence and absence presupposed an approximately uniform sequencing depth across donors.

13 Jbeta primers and 60 Vbeta primers were used for the PCR. Using immunoSEQ multiplex PCR, the repertoire was profiled, and TCRdb retains in-frame clones only, with some absent. In the table there are roughly 190,000 clones, around 83% of which are singletons. V is TRBV27 and J is TRBJ2-7, with D possibly being TRBD1 (5 bases). Sequenced: PBMCs. The receptor's source is a woman aged 18-29 years in good health and CMV-seronegative. DNA of the CDR3: TGTGCCAGCAGCGAAGAGAACAGGTACGAGCAGTACTTC. It specifies CASSEENRYEQYF.